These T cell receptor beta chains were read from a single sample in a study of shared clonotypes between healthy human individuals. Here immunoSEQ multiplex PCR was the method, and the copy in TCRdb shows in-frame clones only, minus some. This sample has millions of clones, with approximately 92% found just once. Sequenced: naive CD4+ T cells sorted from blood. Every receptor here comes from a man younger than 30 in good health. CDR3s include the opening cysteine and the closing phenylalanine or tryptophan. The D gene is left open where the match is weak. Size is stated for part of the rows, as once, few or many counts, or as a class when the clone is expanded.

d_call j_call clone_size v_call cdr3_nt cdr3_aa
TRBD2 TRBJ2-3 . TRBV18 TGTGCCAGCTCCCGGGGGGTGCCAGATACGCAGTATTTT CASSRGVPDTQYF
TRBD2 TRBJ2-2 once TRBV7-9 TGTGCCAGCAGCTTACGTTTGCGGGAGGGCCCCCGGGAGCTGTTTTTT CASSLRLREGPRELFF
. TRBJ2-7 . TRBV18 TGTGCCAGCTCCAACACAGGGCTAAGCTCCTACGAGCAGTACTTC CASSNTGLSSYEQYF
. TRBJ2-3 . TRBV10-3 TGTGCCATCAGTGTTGAGGGGTTGAAGTCAGATACGCAGTATTTT CAISVEGLKSDTQYF
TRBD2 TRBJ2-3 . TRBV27 TGTGCCAGCAGTTTAGGGGGAGGGTACACAGATACGCAGTATTTT CASSLGGGYTDTQYF
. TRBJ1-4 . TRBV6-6 TGTGCCAGCAGCCACCGCAAGGAAAAACTGTTTTTT CASSHRKEKLFF
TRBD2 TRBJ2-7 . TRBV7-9 TGTGCCAGCAGCGGAACTAGCGCCGCCTACGAGCAGTACTTC CASSGTSAAYEQYF
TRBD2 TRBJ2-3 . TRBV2 TGTGCCAGTCAGAGGGAGGGCCCAGGAGATACGCAGTATTTT CASQREGPGDTQYF
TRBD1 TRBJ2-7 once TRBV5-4 TGTGCCAGCAGCTCCGAAACAGGGGGCGTCTCCTACGAGCAGTACTTC CASSSETGGVSYEQYF
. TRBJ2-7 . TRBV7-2 TGTGCCAGCAGCTTAGCGAGGAACTACGAGCAGTACTTC CASSLARNYEQYF
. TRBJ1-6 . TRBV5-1 TGCGCCAGCAGTGAGGGCTCCTATAATTCACCCCTCCACTTT CASSEGSYNSPLHF
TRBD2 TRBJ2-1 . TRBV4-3 TGCGCCAGCAGCCAAGGTGGGCTAGCGGGATTTCGCAATGAGCAGTTCTTC CASSQGGLAGFRNEQFF
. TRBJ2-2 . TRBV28 TGTGCCACCGCCAGCCAAGGCCTCGGGACCGGGGAGCTGTTTTTT CATASQGLGTGELFF
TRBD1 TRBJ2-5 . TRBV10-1 TGCGCCAGCAGTGGACAGGGGGGAGAGACCCAGTACTTC CASSGQGGETQYF
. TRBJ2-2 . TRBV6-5 TGTGCCACCTCAGGGGCGGGGCACACCGGGGAGCTGTTTTTT CATSGAGHTGELFF
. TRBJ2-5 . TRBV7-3 TGTGCCAGCAGCCCCAAGGGGGGGGAGACCCAGTACTTC CASSPKGGETQYF
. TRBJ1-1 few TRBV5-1 TGCGCCAGCAGCTTAGCGACAGCGCTGAACACTGAAGCTTTCTTT CASSLATALNTEAFF
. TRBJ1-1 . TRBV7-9 TGTGCCAGCAGCTTAGTAGAGGGGTCCACTGAAGCTTTCTTT CASSLVEGSTEAFF
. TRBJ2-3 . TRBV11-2 TGTGCCAGCAGCTTATTCTGGAGCGGCACAGATACGCAGTATTTT CASSLFWSGTDTQYF
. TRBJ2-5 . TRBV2 TGTGCCAGCGGAAAGATAGGGGAGGTGGGGACCCAGTACTTC CASGKIGEVGTQYF
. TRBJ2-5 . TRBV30 TGTGCCTGGAGTGTAGCCCTAGGGGAAGAGACCCAGTACTTC CAWSVALGEETQYF
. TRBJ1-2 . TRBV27 TGTGCCAGCAGGAAGATCAGGGCGATAGGTGGTGGCTACACCTTC CASRKIRAIGGGYTF
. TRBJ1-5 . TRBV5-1 TGCGCCAGCAGCTCGGGGGATAGCAATCAGCCCCAGCATTTT CASSSGDSNQPQHF
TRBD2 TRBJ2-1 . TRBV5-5 TGTGCCAGCAGCTTGGTCGGTAGCGGGGTCCATGAGCAGTTCTTC CASSLVGSGVHEQFF
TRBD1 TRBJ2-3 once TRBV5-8 TGTGCCAGCAGCTCCCGGGACAGGGTTAAGAATACGCAGTATTTT CASSSRDRVKNTQYF
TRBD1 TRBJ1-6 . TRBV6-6 TGTGCCAGCAGTCCCAGCCAGGGGGCGGTTTCACCCCTCCACTTT CASSPSQGAVSPLHF
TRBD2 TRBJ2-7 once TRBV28 TGTGCCCCGGGGAGGGTGGGTAACGAGCAGTACTTC CAPGRVGNEQYF
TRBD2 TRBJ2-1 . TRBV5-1 TGCGCCAGCAGCAAGACTAGCGGGGGATACAATGAGCAGTTCTTC CASSKTSGGYNEQFF
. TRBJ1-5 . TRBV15 TGTGCCACCAGCATCAATCGGGACATAAATCAGCCCCAGCATTTT CATSINRDINQPQHF
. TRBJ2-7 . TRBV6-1 TGTGCCAGCAGTTGGACTGACTCCTACGAGCAGTACTTC CASSWTDSYEQYF
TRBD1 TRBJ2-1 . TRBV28 TGTGCCAGCAGTTCCCGACAGGGTCCGTTCTTC CASSSRQGPFF
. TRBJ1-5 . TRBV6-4 TGTGCCAGCATCGGGCCCGAAGGGATTTATAGCAATCAGCCCCAGCATTTT CASIGPEGIYSNQPQHF
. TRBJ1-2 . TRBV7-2 TGTGCCAGCAGCTTCCCAGGGCCCTATGGCTACACCTTC CASSFPGPYGYTF
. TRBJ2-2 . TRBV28 TGTGCCAGCAGTTTGCAACAGGGATTCACCGGGGAGCTGTTTTTT CASSLQQGFTGELFF
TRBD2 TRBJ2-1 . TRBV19 TGTGCCAGTAGTGCCCGACTAGCGGGGGGGGTCGCCTACAATGAGCAGTTCTTC CASSARLAGGVAYNEQFF
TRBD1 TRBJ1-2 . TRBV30 TGTGCCTGGTGGGACAGGGCATATGGCTACACCTTC CAWWDRAYGYTF